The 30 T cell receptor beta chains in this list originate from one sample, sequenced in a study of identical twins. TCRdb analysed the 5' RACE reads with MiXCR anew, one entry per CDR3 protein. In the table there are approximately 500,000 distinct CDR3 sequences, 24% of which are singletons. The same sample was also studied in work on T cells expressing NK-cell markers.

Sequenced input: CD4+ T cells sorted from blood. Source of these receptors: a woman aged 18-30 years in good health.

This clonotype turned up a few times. The CDR3 sequence is CASSMGTNTEAFF. The CDR3 nucleotides read TGTGCCAGTAGTATGGGCACGAACACTGAAGCTTTCTTT. The gene calls are TRBV19 and TRBJ1-1; D call uncertain. V was pared by 3 bases and J by 1 base, with 6 bases between. CDR3 length equals 13 residues. From germline, CDR1 is LNHDA and CDR2 SQIVND (reference sequence).

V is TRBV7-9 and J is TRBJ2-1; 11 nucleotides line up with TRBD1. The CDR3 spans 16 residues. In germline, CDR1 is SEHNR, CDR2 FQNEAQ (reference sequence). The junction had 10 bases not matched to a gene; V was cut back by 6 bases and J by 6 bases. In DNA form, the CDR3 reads TGTGCCAGCAGGCGAAGGACAGGGGGCGACGGCAATGAGCAGTTCTTC. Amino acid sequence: CASRRRTGGDGNEQFF.

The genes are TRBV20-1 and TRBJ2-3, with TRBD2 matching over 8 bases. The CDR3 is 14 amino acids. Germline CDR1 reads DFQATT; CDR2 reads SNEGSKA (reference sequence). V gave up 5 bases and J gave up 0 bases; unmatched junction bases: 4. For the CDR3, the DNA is TGCAGTGCTGTAGCGGGAACTAGCACAGATACGCAGTATTTT. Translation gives CSAVAGTSTDTQYF.

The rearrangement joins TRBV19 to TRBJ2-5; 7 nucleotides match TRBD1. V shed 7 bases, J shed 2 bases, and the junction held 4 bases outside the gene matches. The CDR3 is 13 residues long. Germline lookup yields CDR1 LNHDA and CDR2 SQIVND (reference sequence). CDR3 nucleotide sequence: TGTGCCAGTAAACAGGGGAAACAAGAGACCCAGTACTTC. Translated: CASKQGKQETQYF.

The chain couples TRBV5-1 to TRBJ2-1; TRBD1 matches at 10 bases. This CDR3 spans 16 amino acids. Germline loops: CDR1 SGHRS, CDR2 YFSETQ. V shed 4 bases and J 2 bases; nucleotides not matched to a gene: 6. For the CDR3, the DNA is TGCGCCAGCAGCCAAGACAGGGGGCGAGCCTACAATGAGCAGTTCTTC. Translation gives CASSQDRGRAYNEQFF.

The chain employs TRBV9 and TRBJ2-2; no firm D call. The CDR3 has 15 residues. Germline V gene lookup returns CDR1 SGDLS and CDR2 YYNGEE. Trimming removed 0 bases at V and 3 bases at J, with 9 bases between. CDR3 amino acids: CASSVGLAYTGELFF. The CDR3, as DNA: TGTGCCAGCAGCGTAGGGCTTGCTTACACCGGGGAGCTGTTTTTT.

DNA for the CDR3: TGTGCCATCACCCCCGTGGCGGGGGGAGGGGTTGAGCAGTTCTTC. This translates into CAITPVAGGGVEQFF. The V gene is TRBV10-3, the J gene TRBJ2-1; 8 bases fit TRBD2. Trimming took 7 bases from V and 9 from J; bases not matched to a gene: 14. CDR3 size: 15 residues. Germline assignment: CDR1 ENHRY and CDR2 SYGVKD.

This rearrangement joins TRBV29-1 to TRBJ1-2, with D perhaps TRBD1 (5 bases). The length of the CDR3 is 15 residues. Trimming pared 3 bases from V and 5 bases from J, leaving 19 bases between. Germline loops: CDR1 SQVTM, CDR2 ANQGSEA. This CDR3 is CSVDGWAGRKYGYTF. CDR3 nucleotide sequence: TGCAGCGTTGACGGATGGGCAGGGCGGAAATATGGCTACACCTTC.

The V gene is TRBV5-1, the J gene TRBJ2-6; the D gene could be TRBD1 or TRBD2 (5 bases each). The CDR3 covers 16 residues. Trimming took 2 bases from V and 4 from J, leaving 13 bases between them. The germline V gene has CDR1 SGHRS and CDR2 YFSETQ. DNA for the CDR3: TGCGCCAGCAGCTTTGAGGGCAGGGCAGGGGCCAACGTCCTGACTTTC. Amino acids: CASSFEGRAGANVLTF.

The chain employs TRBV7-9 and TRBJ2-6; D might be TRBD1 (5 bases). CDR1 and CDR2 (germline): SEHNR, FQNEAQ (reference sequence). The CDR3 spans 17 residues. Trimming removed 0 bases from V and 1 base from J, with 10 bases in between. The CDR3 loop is CASSLAPSGSGANVLTF. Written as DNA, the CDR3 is TGTGCCAGCAGCTTAGCGCCCTCAGGGTCTGGGGCCAACGTCCTGACTTTC. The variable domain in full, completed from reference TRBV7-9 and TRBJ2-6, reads DTGVSQNPRHKITKRGQNVTFRCDPISEHNRLYWYRQTLGQGPEFLTYFQNEAQLEKSRLLSDRFSAERPKGSFSTLEIQRTEQGDSAMYLCASSLAPSGSGANVLTFGAGSRLTVL.

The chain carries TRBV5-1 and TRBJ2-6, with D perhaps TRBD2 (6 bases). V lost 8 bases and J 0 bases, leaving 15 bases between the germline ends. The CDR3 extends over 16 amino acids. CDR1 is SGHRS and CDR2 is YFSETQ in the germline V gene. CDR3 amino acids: CASFPLGSSGANVLTF. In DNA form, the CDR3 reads TGCGCCAGTTTCCCGCTCGGGAGCTCTGGGGCCAACGTCCTGACTTTC.

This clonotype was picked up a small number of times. CDR3 sequence: CASSSARLSNEQFF. The CDR3 nucleotides read TGCGCCAGCAGCTCCGCGCGGCTCTCCAATGAGCAGTTCTTC. This chain links TRBV5-1 with TRBJ2-1; D gene uncertain. Trimming removed 3 bases at V and 6 bases at J, with 13 bases between. Germline assignment: CDR1 SGHRS and CDR2 YFSETQ. The CDR3 loop spans 14 amino acids.

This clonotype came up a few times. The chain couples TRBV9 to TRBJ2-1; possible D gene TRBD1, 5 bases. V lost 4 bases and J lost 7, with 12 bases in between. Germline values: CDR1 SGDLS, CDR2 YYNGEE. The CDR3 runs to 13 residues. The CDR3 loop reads CASSQQGGNEQFF. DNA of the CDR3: TGTGCCAGCAGCCAGCAGGGTGGGAATGAGCAGTTCTTC.

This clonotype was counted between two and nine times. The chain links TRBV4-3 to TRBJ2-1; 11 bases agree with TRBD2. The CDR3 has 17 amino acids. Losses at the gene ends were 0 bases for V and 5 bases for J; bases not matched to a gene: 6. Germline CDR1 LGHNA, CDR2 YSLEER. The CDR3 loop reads CASSQDRSLAGDNEQFF. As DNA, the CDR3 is TGCGCCAGCAGCCAAGATCGGTCACTAGCGGGAGACAATGAGCAGTTCTTC.

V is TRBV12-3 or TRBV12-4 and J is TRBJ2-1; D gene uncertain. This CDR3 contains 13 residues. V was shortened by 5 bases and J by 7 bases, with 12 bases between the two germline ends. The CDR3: CASSPRTANEQFF. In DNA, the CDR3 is TGTGCCAGCAGTCCTCGGACGGCGAATGAGCAGTTCTTC.

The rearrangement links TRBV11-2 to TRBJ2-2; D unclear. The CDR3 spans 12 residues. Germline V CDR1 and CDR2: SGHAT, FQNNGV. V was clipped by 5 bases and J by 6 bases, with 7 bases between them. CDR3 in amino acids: CASSPQSGELFF. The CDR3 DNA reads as TGTGCCAGCAGCCCCCAATCCGGGGAGCTGTTTTTT.

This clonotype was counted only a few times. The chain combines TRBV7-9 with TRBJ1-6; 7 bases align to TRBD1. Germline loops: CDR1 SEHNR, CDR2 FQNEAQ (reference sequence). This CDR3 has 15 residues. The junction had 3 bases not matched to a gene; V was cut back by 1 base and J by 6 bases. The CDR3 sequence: CASSLGQGGNSPLHF. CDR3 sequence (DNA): TGTGCCAGCAGCTTAGGACAGGGAGGTAATTCACCCCTCCACTTT.

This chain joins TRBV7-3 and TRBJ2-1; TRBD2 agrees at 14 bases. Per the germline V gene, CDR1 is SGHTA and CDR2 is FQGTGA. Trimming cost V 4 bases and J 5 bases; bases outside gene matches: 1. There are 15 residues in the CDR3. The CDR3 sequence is CASSWTSGGNNEQFF. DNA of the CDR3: TGTGCCAGCAGCTGGACTAGCGGGGGGAACAATGAGCAGTTCTTC.

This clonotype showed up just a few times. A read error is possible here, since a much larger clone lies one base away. Written as DNA, the CDR3 is TGTGCCAGCAGCTCACCGCGGGGACTCTACAATGAGCAGCTCTTC. Translation gives CASSSPRGLYNEQLF. This chain links TRBV7-2 with TRBJ2-1, with D tentatively TRBD2 (6 bases). Germline-derived CDR1 and CDR2 are SGHTA and FQGNSA. CDR3 length: 15 residues.

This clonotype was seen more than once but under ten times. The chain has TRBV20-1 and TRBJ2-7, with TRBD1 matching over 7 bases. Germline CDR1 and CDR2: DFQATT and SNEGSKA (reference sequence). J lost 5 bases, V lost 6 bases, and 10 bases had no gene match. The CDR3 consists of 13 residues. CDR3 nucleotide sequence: TGCAGTGCCTCCGACAGGGTTTATCACGAGCAGTACTTC. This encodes CSASDRVYHEQYF.

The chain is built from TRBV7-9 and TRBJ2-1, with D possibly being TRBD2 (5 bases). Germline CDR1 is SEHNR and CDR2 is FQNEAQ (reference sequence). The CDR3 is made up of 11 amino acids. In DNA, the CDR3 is TGTGCGACTATAGTCTACAATGAGCAGTTCTTC. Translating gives CATIVYNEQFF.

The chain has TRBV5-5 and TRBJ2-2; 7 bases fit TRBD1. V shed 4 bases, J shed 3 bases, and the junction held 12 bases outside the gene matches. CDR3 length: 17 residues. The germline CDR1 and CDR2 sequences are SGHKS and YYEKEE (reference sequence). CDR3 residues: CASSKTPGQWDTGELFF. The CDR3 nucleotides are TGTGCCAGCAGCAAAACTCCGGGACAGTGGGACACCGGGGAGCTGTTTTTT. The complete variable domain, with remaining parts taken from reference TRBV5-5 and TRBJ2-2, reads DAGVTQSPTHLIKTRGQQVTLRCSPISGHKSVSWYQQVLGQGPQFIFQYYEKEERGRGNFPDRFSARQFPNYSSELNVNALLLGDSALYLCASSKTPGQWDTGELFFGEGSRLTVL.

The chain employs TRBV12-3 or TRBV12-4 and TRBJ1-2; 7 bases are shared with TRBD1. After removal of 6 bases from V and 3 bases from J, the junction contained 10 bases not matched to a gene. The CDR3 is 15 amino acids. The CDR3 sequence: CASSTRLTGYYGYTF. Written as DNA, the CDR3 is TGTGCCAGCAGCACCCGGCTGACAGGGTACTATGGCTACACCTTC.

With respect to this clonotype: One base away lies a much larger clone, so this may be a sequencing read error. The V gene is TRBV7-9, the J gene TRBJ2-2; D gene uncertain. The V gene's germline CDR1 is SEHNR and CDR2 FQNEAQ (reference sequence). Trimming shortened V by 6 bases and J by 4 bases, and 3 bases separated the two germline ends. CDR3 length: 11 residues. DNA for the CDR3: TGTGCCAGCAGACCCACCGGGGAGCTGTTTTTT. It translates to CASRPTGELFF. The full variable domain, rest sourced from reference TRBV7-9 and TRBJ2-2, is DTGVSQNPRHKITKRGQNVTFRCDPISEHNRLYWYRQTLGQGPEFLTYFQNEAQLEKSRLLSDRFSAERPKGSFSTLEIQRTEQGDSAMYLCASRPTGELFFGEGSRLTVL.

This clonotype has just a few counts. CDR3 sequence: CSARDWDTQYF. In DNA form, the CDR3 reads TGCAGTGCTAGAGACTGGGATACGCAGTATTTT. The chain employs TRBV20-1 and TRBJ2-3, with D uncertain. Between the trimmed V and J ends, which lost 0 bases and 6 bases, there was a span of 4 bases. From germline, CDR1 is DFQATT and CDR2 SNEGSKA (reference sequence). This CDR3 has 11 residues.

This CDR3 reads CASSYGVYQETQYF. CDR3 sequence (DNA): TGTGCCAGCAGCTACGGGGTGTACCAAGAGACCCAGTACTTC. The chain couples TRBV7-2 to TRBJ2-5, with D tentatively TRBD2 (5 bases). Trimming pared 4 bases from V and 0 bases from J, leaving 9 bases between. This CDR3 has 14 amino acids. Germline CDR1 SGHTA, CDR2 FQGNSA.

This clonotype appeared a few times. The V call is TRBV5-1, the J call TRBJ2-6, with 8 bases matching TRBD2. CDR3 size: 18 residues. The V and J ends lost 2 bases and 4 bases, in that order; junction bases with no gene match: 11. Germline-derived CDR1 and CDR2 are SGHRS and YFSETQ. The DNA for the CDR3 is TGCGCCAGCAGCTTAATCCCGGGAGGGGGATCCGGGGCCAACGTCCTGACTTTC. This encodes CASSLIPGGGSGANVLTF.

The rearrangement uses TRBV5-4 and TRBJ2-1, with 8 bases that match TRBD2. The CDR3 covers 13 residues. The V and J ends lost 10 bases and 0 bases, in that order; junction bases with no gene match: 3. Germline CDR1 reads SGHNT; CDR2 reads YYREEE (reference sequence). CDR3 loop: CAGGGNSYNEQFF. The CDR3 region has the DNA TGTGCCGGCGGGGGGAACTCCTACAATGAGCAGTTCTTC.

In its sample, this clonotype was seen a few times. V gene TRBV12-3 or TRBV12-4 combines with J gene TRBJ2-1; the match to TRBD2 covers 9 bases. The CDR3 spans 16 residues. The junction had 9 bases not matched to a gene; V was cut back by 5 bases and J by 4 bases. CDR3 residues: CASSAQSGRIYNEQFF. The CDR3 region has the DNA TGTGCCAGCAGTGCCCAGAGCGGGAGGATTTACAATGAGCAGTTCTTC.

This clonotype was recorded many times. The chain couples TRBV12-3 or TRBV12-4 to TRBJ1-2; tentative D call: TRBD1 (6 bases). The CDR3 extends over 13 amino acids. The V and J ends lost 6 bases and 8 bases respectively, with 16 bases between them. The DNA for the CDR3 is TGTGCCAGCAGCTTCCGGGACATTGGCGGCTACACCTTC. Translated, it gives CASSFRDIGGYTF.